A selection of T cell receptor beta chains follows, all from one sample in a study of blood T cell repertoires in COVID-19. Assay: immunoSEQ multiplex PCR; the TCRdb copy retains only in-frame clones and omits some. The sample lists approximately 74,000 clones; over 80% were seen once. Sequencing input: peripheral blood. The receptors stem from a man at least 80 years old with active or convalescent COVID-19. Both conserved end residues are part of each CDR3. A D gene is named only where the DNA matches it firmly. Clone size appears in some rows only: once, few, many, or a class for an expanded clone.

>TRBJ2-5|TRBV27|NA|NA
TGTGCCAGCAGTCTTCAAGGGGCCAGGGAGACCCAGTACTTC
CASSLQGARETQYF
>TRBJ2-1|TRBV19|NA|TRBD2
TGTGCCAGTAGCCCGAGCGGGAGGGCCGGCAATGAGCAGTTCTTC
CASSPSGRAGNEQFF
>TRBJ2-1|TRBV6-1|NA|NA
TGTGCCAGCAGTGAAGCGAACATACGACAGCAGCAGTTCTTC
CASSEANIRQQQFF
>TRBJ2-5|TRBV13|NA|NA
TGTGCCAGCAGCCTACAAGAGACCCAGTACTTC
CASSLQETQYF
>TRBJ1-2|TRBV4-2|NA|NA
TGTGCCAGCAGCCAAGATTTCGGGGAGGGGTATGGCTACACCTTC
CASSQDFGEGYGYTF
>TRBJ2-2|TRBV30|once|NA
TGTGCCTGGAGTGTAGACAGAACCGGGGAGCTGTTTTTT
CAWSVDRTGELFF
>TRBJ2-4|TRBV3-1/TRBV3-2|NA|TRBD1
TGTGCCAGCAGGGCCCAGGGGGCTTCCAAAAACATTCAGTACTTC
CASRAQGASKNIQYF
>TRBJ1-6|TRBV7-2|NA|NA
TGTGCCAGCAGCTCCCCCGGGTCACCCCTCCACTTT
CASSSPGSPLHF
>TRBJ2-5|TRBV2|NA|TRBD1
TGTGCCAGCAGGGGGGACAGCAAAGAGACCCAGTACTTC
CASRGDSKETQYF
>TRBJ2-5|TRBV6-2/TRBV6-3|NA|TRBD2
TGTGCCAGCAGACCTAGCGGCCAAGAGACCCAGTACTTC
CASRPSGQETQYF
>TRBJ2-3|TRBV28|NA|NA
TGTGCCAGCAGGCAAACAGGACGCACAGATACGCAGTATTTT
CASRQTGRTDTQYF
>TRBJ1-2|TRBV20-1|NA|TRBD1
TGCAGTGCTAGTTCCGGGGACAGCTACCACTATGGCTACACCTTC
CSASSGDSYHYGYTF
>TRBJ1-2|TRBV5-1|few|NA
TGCGCCAGCAGCAGAGATGCTAACTATGGCTACACCTTC
CASSRDANYGYTF
>TRBJ2-7|TRBV28|NA|NA
TGTGCCAGCAGTCCACAGGGCCGTGAGCAGTACTTC
CASSPQGREQYF
>TRBJ2-1|TRBV5-1|NA|NA
TGCGCCAGCAGCTATCGCCCGGGACTGCTATACAATGAGCAGTTCTTC
CASSYRPGLLYNEQFF
>TRBJ2-7|TRBV19|NA|TRBD1
TGTGCCAGTAGTCCGGACAGGGGACGCGAGCAGTACTTC
CASSPDRGREQYF
>TRBJ1-1|TRBV6-1|NA|TRBD1
TGTGCCAGCAGTGAATCCCCAGAGAGGGGGCAGGCTTTCTTT
CASSESPERGQAFF
>TRBJ2-7|TRBV27|NA|NA
TGTGCCAGCGGTGTGTGGTCTACCTCCTACGAGCAGTACTTC
CASGVWSTSYEQYF
>TRBJ1-5|TRBV5-6|once|NA
TGTGCCAGCAGCTTTGAGGGGGATCAGCCCCAGCATTTT
CASSFEGDQPQHF
>TRBJ2-7|TRBV2|NA|TRBD1
TGTGCCAGCAGTGACAGGGGGCTTAGCTACGAGCAGTACTTC
CASSDRGLSYEQYF
>TRBJ1-5|TRBV30|few|NA
TGTGCCTGGAGTGCCCTCGTAAATCAGCCCCAGCATTTT
CAWSALVNQPQHF
>TRBJ2-7|TRBV7-4|NA|NA
TGTGCCAGCACCTGGCGGGCCTCATACCCCCCATCCTACGAGCAGTACTTC
CASTWRASYPPSYEQYF
>TRBJ2-5|TRBV28|NA|NA
TGTGCCAGCAGTTTGGCAGGGGACGTACAAGAGACCCAGTACTTC
CASSLAGDVQETQYF
>TRBJ1-2|TRBV27|NA|NA
TGTGCCAGCAGTTTAACCCGACAGACTCACTATGGCTACACCTTC
CASSLTRQTHYGYTF
>TRBJ2-7|TRBV10-3|NA|TRBD2
TGTGCCATCAGCCGGGGGGGAGGCGACGAGCAGTACTTC
CAISRGGGDEQYF
>TRBJ2-3|TRBV12-3/TRBV12-4|NA|NA
TGTGTCAGCAGTTTTGTTAATACGCAGTATTTT
CVSSFVNTQYF
>TRBJ2-4|TRBV5-1|few|TRBD1
TGCGCCAGCAGCTTAGGTCCGGGACAGGGAGCCAAAAACATTCAGTACTTC
CASSLGPGQGAKNIQYF
>TRBJ2-3|TRBV10-3|NA|TRBD1
TGTGCCATCCAACAGGGGAGCACAGATACGCAGTATTTT
CAIQQGSTDTQYF
>TRBJ2-1|TRBV7-2|once|NA
TGTGCCAGCAGCCCCCGGACAGAGAGGTTCAATGAGCAGTTCTTC
CASSPRTERFNEQFF
>TRBJ2-1|TRBV28|NA|TRBD2
TGTGCCAGCAGTTTAGCGGGAGGGCCGATTAATGAGCAGTTCTTC
CASSLAGGPINEQFF
>TRBJ1-2|TRBV14|NA|NA
TGTGCCAGCAGCCAAGATCTTGCGAGCCCTTACTATGGCTACACCTTC
CASSQDLASPYYGYTF
>TRBJ2-3|TRBV5-6|NA|TRBD2
TGTGCCAGCAGCCTGGACCTAGCGGCCACAGATACGCAGTATTTT
CASSLDLAATDTQYF
>TRBJ2-7|TRBV3-1/TRBV3-2|NA|TRBD2
TGTGCCAGCAGCCCCCCTGAGCGGGGCCACGAGCAGTACTTC
CASSPPERGHEQYF
>TRBJ1-2|TRBV5-1|NA|NA
TGCGCCAGCAGCGTGGACAGCGGTAACTATGGCTACACCTTC
CASSVDSGNYGYTF
>TRBJ1-5|TRBV18|NA|TRBD1
TGTGCCAGCTCACGGGACAGGGACAATCAGCCCCAGCATTTT
CASSRDRDNQPQHF
>TRBJ2-2|TRBV2|NA|TRBD2
TGTGCCAGCAGCACACATCGCGGGGGTTCCGGGGAGCTGTTTTTT
CASSTHRGGSGELFF
>TRBJ1-5|TRBV19|NA|TRBD1
TGTGCCAGTAGTCAACTCGGACAGGGAGATCAGCCCCAGCATTTT
CASSQLGQGDQPQHF
>TRBJ1-1|TRBV18|NA|NA
TGTGCCAGCTCACCAGGGAGAAGAGTAAGGGAAAACACTGAAGCTTTCTTT
CASSPGRRVRENTEAFF
>TRBJ1-5|TRBV19|NA|NA
TGTGCCAGTAGTATCCGACAGGCTACCAATCAGCCCCAGCATTTT
CASSIRQATNQPQHF
>TRBJ2-4|TRBV7-8|NA|NA
TGTGCCAGCAGTGACAGGCGTTTAGCCAAAAACATTCAGTACTTC
CASSDRRLAKNIQYF
>TRBJ2-1|TRBV6-5|NA|NA
TGTGCCAGCAGTTACGTGTGGGCAGGTGGTTATGAGCAGTTCTTC
CASSYVWAGGYEQFF
>TRBJ1-1|TRBV7-9|once|NA
TGTGCCAGCAGCACCACAGCGAACACTGAAGCTTTCTTT
CASSTTANTEAFF
>TRBJ2-7|TRBV5-1|NA|NA
TGCGCCAGCAGCCCGGACAGCTACGAGCAGTACTTC
CASSPDSYEQYF
>TRBJ2-4|TRBV5-1|NA|NA
TGCGCCAGCAGCCTAAACAGTAACAAAAACATTCAGTACTTC
CASSLNSNKNIQYF
>TRBJ1-5|TRBV6-5|NA|TRBD1
TGTGCCAGCAGTTTGACAGGGGCCGGGCAGCCCCAGCATTTT
CASSLTGAGQPQHF
>TRBJ2-1|TRBV7-2|NA|TRBD2
TGTGCCAGCAGCCTCTGGGCGGGAGCTTACAATGAGCAGTTCTTC
CASSLWAGAYNEQFF
>TRBJ1-4|TRBV10-1|NA|NA
TGCGCCAGCAGTGAATCTGGTAGTGAAAAACTGTTTTTT
CASSESGSEKLFF
>TRBJ1-5|TRBV20-1|NA|TRBD1
TGCAGTGCTAGTGCAGGGGGGCGATCTCAGCCCCAGCATTTT
CSASAGGRSQPQHF
>TRBJ2-7|TRBV7-2|NA|TRBD2
TGTGCCAGCAGCTTAATCCCTAGCGGGGGGCCCTTGAGCTCCTACGAGCAGTACTTC
CASSLIPSGGPLSSYEQYF
>TRBJ2-3|TRBV4-2|NA|TRBD1
TGTGCCAGCGGGACAGGGGACACAGATACGCAGTATTTT
CASGTGDTDTQYF
>TRBJ1-6|TRBV30|few|NA
TGTGCCTGGAGCCTGATTGGGGGGGGAGATTCACCCCTCCACTTT
CAWSLIGGGDSPLHF
>TRBJ2-2|TRBV12-5|NA|NA
TGTGCTAGTGGTTTACGACCCGGGGCCGGGGAGCTGTTTTTT
CASGLRPGAGELFF
>TRBJ2-5|TRBV6-5|once|NA
TGTGCCAGCACCAGGTCTGAGACCCAGTACTTC
CASTRSETQYF